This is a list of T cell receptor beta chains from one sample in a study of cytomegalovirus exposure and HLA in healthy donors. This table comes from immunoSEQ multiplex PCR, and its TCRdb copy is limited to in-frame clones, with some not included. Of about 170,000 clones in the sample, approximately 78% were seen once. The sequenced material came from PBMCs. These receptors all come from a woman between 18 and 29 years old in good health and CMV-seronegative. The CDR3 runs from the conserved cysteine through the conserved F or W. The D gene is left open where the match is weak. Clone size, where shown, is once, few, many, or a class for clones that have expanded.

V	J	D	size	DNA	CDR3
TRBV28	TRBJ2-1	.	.	TGTGCCAGCAGTTTGGCCTCGGGAGAGCAGTTCTTC	CASSLASGEQFF
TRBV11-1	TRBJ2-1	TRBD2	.	TGTGCCAGCACCCATATTAGCGGGAAGTCCTACAATGAGCAGTTCTTC	CASTHISGKSYNEQFF
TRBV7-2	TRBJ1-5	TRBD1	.	TGTGCCAGCAGCTTAGAAGGGGGACAGGGGTATCAGTCCCAGCATTTT	CASSLEGGQGYQSQHF
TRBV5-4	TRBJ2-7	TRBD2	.	TGTGCCAGCAGTACGGCTCCGGGACTAGCGGGAGTTGAGCAGTACTTC	CASSTAPGLAGVEQYF
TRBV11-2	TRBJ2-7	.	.	TGTGCCAGCAGTCCTTCCTACGAGCAGTACTTC	CASSPSYEQYF
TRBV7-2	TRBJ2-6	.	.	TGTGCCAGCACTCGAGGAGGGTCTGGGGCCAACGTCCTGACTTTC	CASTRGGSGANVLTF
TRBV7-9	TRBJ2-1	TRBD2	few	TGTGCCAGCAGCAGGGGGACTAGCTGGGACAATGAGCAGTTCTTC	CASSRGTSWDNEQFF
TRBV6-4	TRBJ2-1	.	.	TGTGCCAGCAGTGACCGAGCAGGGGGAGGCAATGAGCAGTTCTTC	CASSDRAGGGNEQFF
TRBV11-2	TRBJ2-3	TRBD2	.	TGTGCCAGCAGCTATCGGGAGGGGTCAGGCACAGATACGCAGTATTTT	CASSYREGSGTDTQYF
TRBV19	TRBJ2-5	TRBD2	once	TGTGCCAGTATGGGTAGCGGGAGGGCTGAGACCCAGTACTTC	CASMGSGRAETQYF
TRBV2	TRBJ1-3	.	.	TGTGCCAGCAGTGGAGGGACATCTGCTGGAAACACCATATATTTT	CASSGGTSAGNTIYF
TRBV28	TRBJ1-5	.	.	TGTGCCAGCAGAGGACAGTATAGCAATCAGCCCCAGCATTTT	CASRGQYSNQPQHF
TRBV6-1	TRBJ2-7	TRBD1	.	TGTGCCAGCAGACCCGGGACAGGGGGTTTCTACGAGCAGTACTTC	CASRPGTGGFYEQYF
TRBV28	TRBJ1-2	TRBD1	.	TGTGCCAGCAGTATGGGACAGAACTATGGCTACACCTTC	CASSMGQNYGYTF
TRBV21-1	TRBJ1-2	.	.	TGTGCCAGCCCGGGACAGTTTCATTCTAACTATGGCTACACCTTC	CASPGQFHSNYGYTF
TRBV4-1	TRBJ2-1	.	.	TGCGCCAGCAGCCAAGGGAGCGGGAATGAGCAGTTCTTC	CASSQGSGNEQFF
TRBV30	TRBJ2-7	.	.	TGTGCCGGGGTTAGCGGAGCCTACGAGCAGTACTTC	CAGVSGAYEQYF
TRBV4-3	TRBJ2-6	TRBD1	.	TGCGCCAGCAGCCAAACTGGAGAGGGGGCGACGTATGGGGCCAACGTCCTGACTTTC	CASSQTGEGATYGANVLTF
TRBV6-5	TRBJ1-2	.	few	TGTGCCAGCAGTTACTCGCCGGGGATAAACTATGGCTACACCTTC	CASSYSPGINYGYTF
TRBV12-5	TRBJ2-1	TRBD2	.	TGTGCTAGTGGTTTGGGAGAATTACTAGCGGTTAAAGCAAACTCCTACAATGAGCAGTTCTTC	CASGLGELLAVKANSYNEQFF
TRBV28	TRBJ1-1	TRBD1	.	TGTGCCAGCAGTTTTGGGGACAGGGAGAACACTGAAGCTTTCTTT	CASSFGDRENTEAFF
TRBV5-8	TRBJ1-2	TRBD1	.	TGTGCCAGCGATTCGGGACAGCTAGGCTACACCTTC	CASDSGQLGYTF
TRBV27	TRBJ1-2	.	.	TGTGCCAGCAGGTCTTCCCCCGCTAACTATGGCTACACCTTC	CASRSSPANYGYTF
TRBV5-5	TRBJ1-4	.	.	TGTGCCAGCAGCTTGGCGGACAGCGTTAATGAAAAACTGTTTTTT	CASSLADSVNEKLFF
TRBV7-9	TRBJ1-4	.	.	TGTGCCAGCAGTACCACATCAGCAACTAATGAAAAACTGTTTTTT	CASSTTSATNEKLFF
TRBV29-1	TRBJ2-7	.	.	TGCAGCGTTGGGGCTCCTTCCTACGAGCAGTACTTC	CSVGAPSYEQYF
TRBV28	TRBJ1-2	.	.	TGTGCCAGCAGTCTCAATCAGGGGCTGGGCTACACCTTC	CASSLNQGLGYTF
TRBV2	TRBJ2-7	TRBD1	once	TGTGCCAGCAGTGGACAGGGGAGAAACGAGCAGTACTTC	CASSGQGRNEQYF
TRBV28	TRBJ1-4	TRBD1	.	TGTGCCAGCACCGCGACAGGGCTTGGAAGAAAACTGTTTTTT	CASTATGLGRKLFF
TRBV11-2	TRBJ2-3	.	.	TGTGCCAGCAGCTTGAATACAGGACACTACACAGATACGCAGTATTTT	CASSLNTGHYTDTQYF
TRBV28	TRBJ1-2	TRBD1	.	TGTGCCAGCAGTTTATTTTATCGGCGACAGGGCCTCCATGGCTACACCTTC	CASSLFYRRQGLHGYTF
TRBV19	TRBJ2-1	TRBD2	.	TGTGCCAGTAGTATAAGTAGCGGGGGCCCCTACAATGAGCAGTTCTTC	CASSISSGGPYNEQFF
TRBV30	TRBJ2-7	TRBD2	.	TGTGCCTGGATGCCGGGACTAGCCCAGGGGGAGCAGTACTTC	CAWMPGLAQGEQYF
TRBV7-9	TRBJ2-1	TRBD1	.	TGTGCCAGCAGCTTAGTATTCACACAGGGGGCCCATGAGCAGTTCTTC	CASSLVFTQGAHEQFF
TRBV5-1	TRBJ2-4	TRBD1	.	TGCGCCAGCAGCTACACAGGGGGCATTCAGTACTTC	CASSYTGGIQYF
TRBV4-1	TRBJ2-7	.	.	TGCGCCAGCAGCCAAGAGACAGGTACCTACGAGCAGTACTTC	CASSQETGTYEQYF
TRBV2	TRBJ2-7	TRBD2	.	TGTGCCAGCAGTGAAGCCCGGGACTACCAACCTTACGAGCAGTACTTC	CASSEARDYQPYEQYF
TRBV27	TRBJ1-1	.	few	TGTGCCAGCAGTTTTTCAGGGGACAACACTGAAGCTTTCTTT	CASSFSGDNTEAFF
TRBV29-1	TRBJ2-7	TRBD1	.	TGCAGCGTGACCGGGACAGGGACCTACGAGCAGTACTTC	CSVTGTGTYEQYF
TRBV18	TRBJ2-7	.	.	TGTGCCAGCTCACTCCTAAGCTACGAGCAGTACTTC	CASSLLSYEQYF
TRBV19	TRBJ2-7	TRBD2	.	TGTGCCAGTAGAACCGGACTAGCGGGAGGAGACGGCTACGAGCAGTACTTC	CASRTGLAGGDGYEQYF
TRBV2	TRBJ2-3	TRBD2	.	TGTGCCAGCAGTGGACTACCGGGACTAGGACCAGATACGCAGTATTTT	CASSGLPGLGPDTQYF
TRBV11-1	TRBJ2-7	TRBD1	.	TGTGCCAGCAGCCCTACCGGGACAGGGGGCTCCTACGAGCAGTACTTC	CASSPTGTGGSYEQYF
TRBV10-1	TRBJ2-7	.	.	TGCGCCAGCAGTGCGGACTACTCGTGGGAGCAGTACTTC	CASSADYSWEQYF
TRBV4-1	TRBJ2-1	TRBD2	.	TGCGCCAGCAGCCGCCCTAGCGGGAACAATGAGCAGTTCTTC	CASSRPSGNNEQFF
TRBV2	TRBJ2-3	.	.	TGTGCCAGCAGCCCCGAAACAAGCAGCGCAGATACGCAGTATTTT	CASSPETSSADTQYF
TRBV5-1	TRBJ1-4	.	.	TGCGCCAGCAGCTTGGAACTTGCGCGGCAGGGCGAAAAACTGTTTTTT	CASSLELARQGEKLFF